This T cell receptor beta chain was sequenced for a study of blood T cell repertoires in COVID-19 (dated by TCRdb to 2019 to 2021). For context, the study as a whole: Collaborator samples came from the United States, Italy and Spain and covered acute and convalescent phases of COVID-19. Subjects who had been exposed to COVID-19, were actively infected with it, or had recovered from it provided the deeply sampled blood TCRbeta repertoires that made up the dataset. The prospective study material was composed of cDNA or gDNA derived from T cells, B-cell-depleted T cells, or PBMCs. Where available, HLA class I and class II types were obtained from metadata supplied by the sample provider rather than from assay-based typing. A de-identified subject ID, COVID-19 status, age in years and sex were almost always included in the sample metadata. Samples came from the ongoing ImmuneRACE study (first 160 participants) plus 1,254 subjects from 6 global collaborators. The repertoires were made available in a free public database intended to serve as a resource for research on the immune response to SARS-CoV-2.

The immunoSEQ Assay, a bias-controlled multiplex PCR, was used to amplify TCRbeta CDR3 regions from genomic DNA. The published analysis was carried out like this. The number of nucleated cells in each sample was estimated from the amplification of reference gene primers within the assay. To quantify the absolute abundance of each unique TCRbeta CDR3 rearrangement, sequence reads were collapsed and filtered. For each sample, productive Simpson clonality was calculated as the square root of Simpson's diversity index across productive rearrangements. TCRdb's version of the immuneACCESS table is confined to in-frame rearrangements and falls short of the full clone set. An unresolved V gene accounts for under half of the shortfall where checked; the remainder is of unknown origin. V and J calls and clone size are copied from that table; D and trimming were computed from the DNA. This sample gives about 33,000 clones in total; more than 80% of them show up just once. 7% to 7.5% of the sample goes to the ten largest clones.

Points on this clone: No antigen is known for it. No much larger clone exists at a distance of one base, and base qualities are not known.

Whole blood was collected in K2EDTA tubes by collaborating institutions according to the institutions' own protocols. Collaborator samples were shipped for TCRbeta analysis as frozen whole blood, isolated PBMCs, or DNA extracted from either sample type. Here is what the overall study found, with its caveats: The amount of clinical and demographic metadata varied by source and participant and was provided uncurated.

Sequenced sample: peripheral blood. The sequence was collected from a human donor in a cohort sampled during active COVID-19.

The DNA is TGTGCCAGCCGAGAGGCTCGTTTTTGGGAAGCTTTCTTT. The encoded protein is CASREARFWEAFF. The chain couples TRBV6-5 to TRBJ1-1, with the identity of the D gene unclear. The CDR3 sequence holds 13 residues, the cysteine and phenylalanine included. The sequence is cut down to CDR3 DNA, 39 bases in frame from base 1. V is pared back by 8 bases and J by 8 bases, with 18 bases lying between the germline termini. CDR1 and CDR2 were assigned from the germline V gene as MNHEY and SVGAGI.